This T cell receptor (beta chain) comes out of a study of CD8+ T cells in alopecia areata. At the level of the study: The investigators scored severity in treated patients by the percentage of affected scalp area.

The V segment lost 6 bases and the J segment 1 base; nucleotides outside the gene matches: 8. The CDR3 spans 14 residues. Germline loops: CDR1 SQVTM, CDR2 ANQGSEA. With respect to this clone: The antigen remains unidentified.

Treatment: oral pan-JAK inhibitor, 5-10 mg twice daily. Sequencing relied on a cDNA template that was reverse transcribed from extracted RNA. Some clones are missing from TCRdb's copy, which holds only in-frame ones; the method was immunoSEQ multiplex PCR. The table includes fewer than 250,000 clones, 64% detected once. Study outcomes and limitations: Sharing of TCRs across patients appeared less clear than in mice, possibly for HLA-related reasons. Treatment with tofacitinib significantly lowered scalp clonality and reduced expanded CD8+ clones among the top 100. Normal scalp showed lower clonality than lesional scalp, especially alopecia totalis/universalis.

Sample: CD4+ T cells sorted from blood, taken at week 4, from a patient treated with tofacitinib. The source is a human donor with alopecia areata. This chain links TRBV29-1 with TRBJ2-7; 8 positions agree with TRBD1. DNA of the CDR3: TGCAGCGTCACAATCGGACAGGGATCCTACGAGCAGTACTTC. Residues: CSVTIGQGSYEQYF.